These 3 T cell receptor beta chains share one sample of origin, sequenced in a study of cytomegalovirus exposure and HLA in healthy donors (dated by TCRdb to 2015 to 2018). The library was built by means of the immunoSEQ multiplex PCR assay. A mixture of 60 forward primers for TCR Vbeta segments and 13 reverse primers for TCR Jbeta segments was used in the multiplex PCR. TCRdb limited this immuneACCESS table to in-frame rearrangements with V and J called. A share of clones is missing; checked studies link under half to unresolved V genes, and the rest is unexplained. The sample has 200,000 to 250,000 clones on record, around 85% of them singletons. 1% to 1.5% of the sample is taken by the ten largest. The material sequenced was PBMCs. The receptors here all came from a human donor in good health.

This chain links TRBV7-6 with TRBJ2-1; 8 nucleotides line up with TRBD2. Trimming took 2 bases from V and 5 from J; bases not matched to a gene: 8. Germline CDR1 reads SGHVS; CDR2 reads FNYEAQ. There are 16 residues in the CDR3. CDR3 loop: CASSLSETSVNNEQFF. The CDR3 DNA sequence: TGTGCCAGCAGCTTATCTGAGACTAGCGTCAACAATGAGCAGTTCTTC. The full variable domain, in which reference TRBV7-6 and TRBJ2-1 provide the parts outside the CDR3, is GAGVSQSPRYKVTKRGQDVALRCDPISGHVSLYWYRQALGQGPEFLTYFNYEAQQDKSGLPNDRFSAERPEGSISTLTIQRTEQRDSAMYRCASSLSETSVNNEQFFGPGTRLTVL.

The gene calls are TRBV28 and TRBJ2-6, with 7 bases identical to TRBD1. The V gene end was trimmed by 6 bases and the J gene end by 2 bases; junction bases not matched to a gene: 10. CDR1 and CDR2 from the germline V gene are MDHEN and SYDVKM. The CDR3 has 17 amino acids. CDR3 sequence reads: CASSYRPTGAGANVLTF. The CDR3 DNA follows: TGTGCCAGCAGCTACCGTCCCACAGGGGCTGGGGCCAACGTCCTGACTTTC.

DNA for the CDR3: TGCGCCAGCACCAACACGAGGCAGGGAGGAGGCTACACCTTC. It translates to CASTNTRQGGGYTF. The chain is built from TRBV4-1 and TRBJ1-2; TRBD1 is a possible D gene (5 bases). This CDR3 is 14 amino acids long. Looked up from germline, CDR1 is MGHRA and CDR2 is YSYEKL. The V end lost 7 bases, the J end lost 8 bases, and 20 bases lay between the germline ends.